This section outlines one TCR beta chain sequence together with its context. The patients had localized lung adenocarcinoma, a non-small cell subtype. In TCRdb, the PCR reads were re-called with MiXCR into one record per CDR3 protein. Of over 4,500 distinct CDR3 sequences in the sample, 40% to 60% were seen once. This sample is part of a study of CD4 and CD8 cells across lung adenocarcinoma regions. This CDR3 contains 16 residues. Germline values: CDR1 MGHDK, CDR2 SYGVNS. V shed 6 bases, J shed 5 bases, and the junction held 13 bases outside the gene matches. The material sequenced was CD4+ T cells from the margin of a lung tumor. The genes are TRBV25-1 and TRBJ2-1; 7 bases map to TRBD1. This receptor was identified in a male donor with lung adenocarcinoma. The CD4 and CD8 labels of this study may be unreliable. CDR3 amino acids: CASSGQARGVDNEQFF. The DNA of the CDR3 is TGTGCCAGCAGCGGACAGGCTCGGGGAGTGGACAATGAGCAGTTCTTC.